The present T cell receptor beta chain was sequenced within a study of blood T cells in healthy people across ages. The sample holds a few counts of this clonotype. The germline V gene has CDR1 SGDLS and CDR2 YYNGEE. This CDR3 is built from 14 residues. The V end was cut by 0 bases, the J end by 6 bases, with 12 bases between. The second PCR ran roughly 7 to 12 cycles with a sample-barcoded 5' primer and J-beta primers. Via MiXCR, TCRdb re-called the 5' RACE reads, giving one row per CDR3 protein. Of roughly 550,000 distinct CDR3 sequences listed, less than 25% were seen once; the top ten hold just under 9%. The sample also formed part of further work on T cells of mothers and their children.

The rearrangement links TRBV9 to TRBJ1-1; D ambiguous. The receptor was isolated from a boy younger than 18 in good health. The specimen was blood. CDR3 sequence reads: CASSVARGSPEAFF. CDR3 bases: TGTGCCAGCAGCGTAGCGAGAGGGAGCCCTGAAGCTTTCTTT.